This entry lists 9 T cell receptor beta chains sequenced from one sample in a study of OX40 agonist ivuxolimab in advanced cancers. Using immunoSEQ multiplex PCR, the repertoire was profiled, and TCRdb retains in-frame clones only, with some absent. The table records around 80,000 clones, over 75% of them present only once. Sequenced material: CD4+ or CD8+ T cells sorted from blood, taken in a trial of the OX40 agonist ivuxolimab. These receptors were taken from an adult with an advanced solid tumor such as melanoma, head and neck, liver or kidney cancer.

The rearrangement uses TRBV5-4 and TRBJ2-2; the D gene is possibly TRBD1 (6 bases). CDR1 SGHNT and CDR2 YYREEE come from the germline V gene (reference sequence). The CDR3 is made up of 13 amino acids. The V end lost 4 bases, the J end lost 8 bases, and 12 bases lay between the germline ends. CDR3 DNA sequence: TGTGCCAGCAGCCCCCAGACAGGAGGGGAGCTGTTTTTT. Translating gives CASSPQTGGELFF.

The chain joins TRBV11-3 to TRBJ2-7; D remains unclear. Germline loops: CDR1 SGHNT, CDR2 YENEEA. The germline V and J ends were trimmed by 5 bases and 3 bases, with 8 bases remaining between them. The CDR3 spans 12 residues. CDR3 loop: CASSPPGYEQYF. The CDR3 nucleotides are TGTGCCAGCAGCCCCCCAGGCTACGAGCAGTACTTC. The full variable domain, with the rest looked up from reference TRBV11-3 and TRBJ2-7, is EAGVVQSPRYKIIEKKQPVAFWCNPISGHNTLYWYLQNLGQGPELLIRYENEEAVDDSQLPKDRFSAERLKGVDSTLKIQPAELGDSAVYLCASSPPGYEQYFGPGTRLTVT.

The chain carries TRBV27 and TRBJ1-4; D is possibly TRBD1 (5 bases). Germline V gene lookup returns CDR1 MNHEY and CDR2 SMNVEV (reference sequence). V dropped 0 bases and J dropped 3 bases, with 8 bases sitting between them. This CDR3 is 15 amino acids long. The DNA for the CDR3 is TGTGCCAGCAGTTTATCATGGGGGGCTAATGAAAAACTGTTTTTT. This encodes CASSLSWGANEKLFF.

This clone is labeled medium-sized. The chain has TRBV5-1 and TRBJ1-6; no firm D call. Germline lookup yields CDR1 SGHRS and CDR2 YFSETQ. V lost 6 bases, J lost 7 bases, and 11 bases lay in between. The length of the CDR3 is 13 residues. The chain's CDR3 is CASNDGGNSPLHF. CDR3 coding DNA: TGCGCCAGCAATGATGGAGGGAATTCACCCCTCCACTTT.

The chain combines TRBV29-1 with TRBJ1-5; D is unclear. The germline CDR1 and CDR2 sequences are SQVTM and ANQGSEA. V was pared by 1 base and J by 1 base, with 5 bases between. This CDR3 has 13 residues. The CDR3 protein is CSVEVASNQPQHF. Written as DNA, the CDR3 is TGCAGCGTTGAAGTAGCGAGCAATCAGCCCCAGCATTTT.

Here the CDR3 DNA reads TGTGCCAGCAGTTACGCCCAGAGGGGCACTGAAGCTTTCTTT. Translated, it gives CASSYAQRGTEAFF. The chain recombines TRBV6-6 with TRBJ1-1; TRBD1 is a possible D gene (5 bases). In germline, CDR1 is MNHNY, CDR2 SVGAGI (reference sequence). This CDR3 contains 14 residues. V was shortened by 2 bases and J by 4 bases, with 11 bases between the two germline ends.

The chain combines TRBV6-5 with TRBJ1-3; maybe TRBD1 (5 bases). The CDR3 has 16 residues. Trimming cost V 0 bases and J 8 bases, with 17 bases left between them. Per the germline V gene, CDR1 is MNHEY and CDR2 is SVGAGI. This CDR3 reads CASSYSYAGRADTIYF. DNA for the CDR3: TGTGCCAGCAGTTACTCATACGCAGGGAGAGCAGACACCATATATTTT.

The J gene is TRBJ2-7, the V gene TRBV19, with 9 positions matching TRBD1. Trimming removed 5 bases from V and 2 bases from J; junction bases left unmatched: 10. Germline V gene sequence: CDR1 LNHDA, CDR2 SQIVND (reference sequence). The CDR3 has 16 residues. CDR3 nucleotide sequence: TGTGCCAGTAGTGCCGCCCGGGACAGGGCCCCCTACGAGCAGTACTTC. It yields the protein CASSAARDRAPYEQYF.

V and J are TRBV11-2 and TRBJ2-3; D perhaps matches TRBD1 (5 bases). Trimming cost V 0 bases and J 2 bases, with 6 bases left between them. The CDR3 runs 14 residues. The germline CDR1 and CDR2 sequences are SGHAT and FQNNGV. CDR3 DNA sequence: TGTGCCAGCAGCTTAGAGGGGCTCACAGATACGCAGTATTTT. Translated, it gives CASSLEGLTDTQYF.